This T cell receptor beta chain was identified during a study of CD8 T cells in ankylosing spondylitis. Trimming left V 10 bases short and J 0 bases short, with 12 bases between. The CDR3 loop spans 13 amino acids. CDR1 and CDR2 (germline): LNHDA, SQIVND (reference sequence). Remarks on this clonotype: Its antigen remains unknown.

General study results and limits: In ankylosing spondylitis patients, matched synovial fluid reportedly showed significant enrichment of disease-linked clones.

The TCR beta libraries were generated through quantitative 5'-RACE incorporating molecular barcodes. TCRdb fed the 5' RACE reads into MiXCR, producing one record per CDR3 protein. The profile shows about 140,000 distinct CDR3 sequences, about 32% of them singletons. The TCR originated in a male donor with ankylosing spondylitis. This chain joins TRBV19 and TRBJ1-1; D call uncertain. Material for sequencing was synovial fluid, either unsorted or a sorted T cell fraction (not recorded which). The CDR3 reads CANQAKMNTEAFF. The CDR3 nucleotides are TGTGCCAACCAGGCCAAAATGAACACTGAAGCTTTCTTT.